Listed below are T cell receptor beta chains from one sample, sequenced in a study of blood T cell repertoires in COVID-19. Some clones are missing from TCRdb's copy, which holds only in-frame ones; the method was immunoSEQ multiplex PCR. Among around 310,000 clones, 75% to 90% were seen once, and the ten largest hold less than 6.5%. The sample was PBMCs or T cells enriched from blood (not recorded which). The receptors shown here come from a man aged 25 to 40 who had recovered from COVID-19. CDR3s include the opening cysteine and the closing phenylalanine or tryptophan. The D gene is left open where the match is weak. Only some rows state a clone size, as once, few, many or a class for expanded clones.

clone_size: once; d_call: TRBD1; j_call: TRBJ2-7; v_call: TRBV19; cdr3_nt: TGTGCCAGTAGTATTCGGACAGGCTACCTCCGCGAGCAGTACTTC; cdr3_aa: CASSIRTGYLREQYF
clone_size: .; d_call: .; j_call: TRBJ1-2; v_call: TRBV14; cdr3_nt: TGTGCCAGCAGCCAAGATCTCGGTAGAGCCTATGGCTACACCTTC; cdr3_aa: CASSQDLGRAYGYTF
clone_size: few; d_call: .; j_call: TRBJ1-2; v_call: TRBV12-2; cdr3_nt: TGTGCAAGTCGCCCGATTCAGGGGCGCTATGGCTACACCTTC; cdr3_aa: CASRPIQGRYGYTF
clone_size: .; d_call: TRBD2; j_call: TRBJ2-5; v_call: TRBV5-1; cdr3_nt: TGCGCCAGCAGCTTGCTTGTTAGCGGGGGTTCTTTTCAAGAGACCCAGTACTTC; cdr3_aa: CASSLLVSGGSFQETQYF
clone_size: .; d_call: TRBD2; j_call: TRBJ2-3; v_call: TRBV30; cdr3_nt: TGTGCCTGGAATAAGGGACTAGCGGATACAGATACGCAGTATTTT; cdr3_aa: CAWNKGLADTDTQYF
clone_size: .; d_call: TRBD1; j_call: TRBJ1-4; v_call: TRBV18; cdr3_nt: TGTGCCAGCTCACCACGCCCGGCGGACAGGGAGTTTGAAAAACTGTTTTTT; cdr3_aa: CASSPRPADREFEKLFF
clone_size: .; d_call: .; j_call: TRBJ1-3; v_call: TRBV20-1; cdr3_nt: TGCAGTGCTAGTGATGTAGGGGCGGGAAACACCATATATTTT; cdr3_aa: CSASDVGAGNTIYF
clone_size: .; d_call: .; j_call: TRBJ1-2; v_call: TRBV19; cdr3_nt: TGTGCCAGTAGTATCGGGGGAGGTGGCTACACCTTC; cdr3_aa: CASSIGGGGYTF
clone_size: .; d_call: .; j_call: TRBJ2-5; v_call: TRBV28; cdr3_nt: TGTGCCAGCAGTTTAAATACCCCGAGAGAGACCCAGTACTTC; cdr3_aa: CASSLNTPRETQYF
clone_size: .; d_call: TRBD1; j_call: TRBJ1-5; v_call: TRBV2; cdr3_nt: TGTGCCAGCGGGGTGGACAGGAATCAGCCCCAGCATTTT; cdr3_aa: CASGVDRNQPQHF
clone_size: .; d_call: .; j_call: TRBJ2-5; v_call: TRBV9; cdr3_nt: TGTGCCAGCAGCGTTTACGGGGGGCTGTCAGAGACCCAGTACTTC; cdr3_aa: CASSVYGGLSETQYF
clone_size: .; d_call: TRBD2; j_call: TRBJ2-5; v_call: TRBV11-3; cdr3_nt: TGTGCCAGCAGCCCCGGACTAGCGGGGGGCGTGTACCAAGAGACCCAGTACTTC; cdr3_aa: CASSPGLAGGVYQETQYF
clone_size: .; d_call: .; j_call: TRBJ2-7; v_call: TRBV21-1; cdr3_nt: TGTGCCAGCAGCAAATACGAGCGGACCGCTTACGAGCAGTACTTC; cdr3_aa: CASSKYERTAYEQYF
clone_size: .; d_call: .; j_call: TRBJ1-2; v_call: TRBV7-9; cdr3_nt: TGTGCCAGCAGCTTATCAGGGGCTGACATATATGGCTACACCTTC; cdr3_aa: CASSLSGADIYGYTF
clone_size: .; d_call: .; j_call: TRBJ1-6; v_call: TRBV19; cdr3_nt: TGTGCCAGTAGTATTGGTGGTCGGCCCCTCCACTTT; cdr3_aa: CASSIGGRPLHF
clone_size: .; d_call: .; j_call: TRBJ2-1; v_call: TRBV4-1; cdr3_nt: TGCGCCAGCAGACGGACTGCTGCTGAGCAGTTCTTC; cdr3_aa: CASRRTAAEQFF
clone_size: .; d_call: .; j_call: TRBJ1-5; v_call: TRBV12-3/TRBV12-4; cdr3_nt: TGTGCCAGCAGCCGTAGCAATCAGCCCCAGCATTTT; cdr3_aa: CASSRSNQPQHF
clone_size: .; d_call: .; j_call: TRBJ2-1; v_call: TRBV2; cdr3_nt: TGTGCCAGCAGACACGGGGACGGAAAAGGGAGGAATGAGCAGTTCTTC; cdr3_aa: CASRHGDGKGRNEQFF
clone_size: .; d_call: TRBD1; j_call: TRBJ1-5; v_call: TRBV4-2; cdr3_nt: TGTGCCAGCAGCCAAGAAGGGGGCGTCAATCAGCCCCAGCATTTT; cdr3_aa: CASSQEGGVNQPQHF
clone_size: once; d_call: .; j_call: TRBJ1-5; v_call: TRBV7-8; cdr3_nt: TGTGCCAGCAGCTTAGAAGGTCGGGGGTCGGATCAGCCCCAGCATTTT; cdr3_aa: CASSLEGRGSDQPQHF
clone_size: .; d_call: .; j_call: TRBJ1-3; v_call: TRBV5-1; cdr3_nt: TGCGCCAGCAGCTTGTCCGGGAGGGCTGGAAACACCATATATTTT; cdr3_aa: CASSLSGRAGNTIYF
clone_size: .; d_call: TRBD1; j_call: TRBJ2-5; v_call: TRBV5-1; cdr3_nt: TGCGCCAGCAGCATACACGGACAGGGCCGAGAGACCCAGTACTTC; cdr3_aa: CASSIHGQGRETQYF
clone_size: .; d_call: .; j_call: TRBJ1-3; v_call: TRBV5-1; cdr3_nt: TGCGCCAGCAGCTTGGACAGGGTTACCTCTGGAAACACCATATATTTT; cdr3_aa: CASSLDRVTSGNTIYF
clone_size: .; d_call: TRBD1; j_call: TRBJ1-6; v_call: TRBV18; cdr3_nt: TGTGCCAGCTCACCTCGAGTTGGGACAGGGATCGGTTCACCCCTCCACTTT; cdr3_aa: CASSPRVGTGIGSPLHF
clone_size: .; d_call: .; j_call: TRBJ2-7; v_call: TRBV5-1; cdr3_nt: TGCGCCAGCAGCTTGGTGGGGGGGCCCTACGAGCAGTACTTC; cdr3_aa: CASSLVGGPYEQYF
clone_size: .; d_call: .; j_call: TRBJ1-2; v_call: TRBV19; cdr3_nt: TGTGCCAGTAGTACTCGGTCGGGAGTGCTTTATGGCTACACCTTC; cdr3_aa: CASSTRSGVLYGYTF
clone_size: few; d_call: TRBD1; j_call: TRBJ1-2; v_call: TRBV28; cdr3_nt: TGTGCCAGCAGCTCGTTCGGAGACAGGGCGACGATATATGGCTACACCTTC; cdr3_aa: CASSSFGDRATIYGYTF